The 8 T cell receptor beta chains reported below all come from one sample, sequenced in a study of blood T cells in healthy people across ages. The authors ran a second PCR of about 6 to 11 cycles using a sample-barcoded 5' primer and a J-beta primer mix. TCRdb re-analysed the 5' RACE reads in MiXCR, keeping a single row per CDR3 protein. The sample includes about 1.5 million distinct CDR3 sequences, roughly two fifths of them seen just once. Material for sequencing was blood. All receptors come from a woman aged 18-29 years in good health.

This sequence joins TRBV4-2 and TRBJ2-1; D is perhaps TRBD1 or TRBD2 (5 bases each). The CDR3 loop spans 15 amino acids. Per germline, CDR1 LGHNA and CDR2 YNFKEQ. The germline V and J ends were trimmed by 4 bases and 4 bases, with 14 bases remaining between them. The CDR3: CASSPTGTVYNEQFF. CDR3 DNA sequence: TGTGCCAGCAGCCCGACCGGGACCGTATACAATGAGCAGTTCTTC.

This clonotype has more than one count but fewer than ten. The chain combines TRBV6-2 or TRBV6-3 with TRBJ2-5, with 13 bases matching TRBD2. Germline V gene lookup returns CDR1 MNHEY and CDR2 SVGEGT. Unmatched junction bases numbered 4, after V lost 6 bases and J lost 0 bases. The CDR3 runs 16 residues. CDR3 residues: CASSRLAGGYQETQYF. Written as DNA, the CDR3 is TGTGCCAGCAGCCGACTAGCGGGAGGCTACCAAGAGACCCAGTACTTC.

The chain combines TRBV27 with TRBJ2-1; perhaps TRBD2 as D (5 bases). Germline V lookup: CDR1 MNHEY, CDR2 SMNVEV (reference sequence). V lost 5 bases, J lost 2 bases, and 16 bases lay in between. The CDR3 runs 16 residues. The CDR3 protein is CASSRQRTRPYNEQFF. CDR3 nucleotides: TGTGCCAGCAGTCGCCAGAGAACTAGACCCTACAATGAGCAGTTCTTC.

This clonotype appeared a few times. The CDR3 sequence is CSVGPLGETQYF. CDR3 DNA: TGCAGCGTTGGGCCCCTGGGAGAGACCCAGTACTTC. The rearrangement links TRBV29-1 to TRBJ2-5, with D uncertain. This CDR3 has 12 residues. Trimming took off 4 bases at V and 4 bases at J, with 10 bases between the two ends. Germline V CDR1 and CDR2: SQVTM, ANQGSEA.

This clonotype was counted at least ten times. The genes are TRBV14 and TRBJ2-3; 9 nucleotides agree with TRBD2. This CDR3 is built from 16 residues. Germline V CDR1 and CDR2: SGHDN, FVKESK. V was pared by 4 bases and J by 0 bases, with 5 bases of the junction left unmatched. The CDR3 DNA reads as TGTGCCAGCAGCCGCCGACTAGCGGCTAGCACAGATACGCAGTATTTT. This translates into CASSRRLAASTDTQYF. Combining the CDR3 with reference TRBV14 and TRBJ2-3 gives the whole variable domain EAGVTQFPSHSVIEKGQTVTLRCDPISGHDNLYWYRRVMGKEIKFLLHFVKESKQDESGMPNNRFLAERTGGTYSTLKVQPAELEDSGVYFCASSRRLAASTDTQYFGPGTRLTVL.

Concerning this clonotype itself: The junction does not match germline at one end; this may be a read error. The chain links TRBV12-3 or TRBV12-4 to TRBJ2-5, with 9 bases lining up with TRBD1. The CDR3 has 13 amino acids. The CDR3: CAGRRQGGKTQYF. The CDR3 DNA sequence: TGTGCCGGCAGGCGACAGGGGGGAAAGACCCAGTACTTC.

As concerns this clonotype: This may be a read error: a much more frequent sequence differs by one nucleotide. For the CDR3, the DNA is TGTGCCAGCAACTTAGTGGGCGGAGAACTAGCCAAAAACATTCAGTACTTC. Protein product: CASNLVGGELAKNIQYF. The chain employs TRBV7-2 and TRBJ2-4; D is ambiguous. The CDR3 has 17 residues. Germline CDR1 reads SGHTA; CDR2 reads FQGNSA.

The chain employs TRBV5-1 and TRBJ2-7; D is undetermined. V lost 4 bases and J lost 0, with 17 bases in between. CDR3 length: 16 residues. Germline V gene sequence: CDR1 SGHRS, CDR2 YFSETQ. For the CDR3, the DNA is TGCGCCAGCAGCCCCATCGGAACACAAAGCTCCTACGAGCAGTACTTC. Its translation is CASSPIGTQSSYEQYF.